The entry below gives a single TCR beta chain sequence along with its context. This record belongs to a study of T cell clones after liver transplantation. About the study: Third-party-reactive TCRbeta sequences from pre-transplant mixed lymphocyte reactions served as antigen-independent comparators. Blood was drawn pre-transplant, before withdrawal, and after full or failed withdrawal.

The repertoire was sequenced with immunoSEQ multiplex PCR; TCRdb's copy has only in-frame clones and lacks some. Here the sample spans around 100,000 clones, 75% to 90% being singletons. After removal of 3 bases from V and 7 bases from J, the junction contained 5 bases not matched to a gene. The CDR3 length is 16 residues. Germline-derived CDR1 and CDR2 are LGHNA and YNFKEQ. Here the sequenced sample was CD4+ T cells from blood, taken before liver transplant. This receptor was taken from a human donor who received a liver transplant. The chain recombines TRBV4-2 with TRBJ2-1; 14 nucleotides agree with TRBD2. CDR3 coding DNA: TGTGCCAGCAGCCAGACTAGCGGGAGGGTAGGGAATGAGCAGTTCTTC. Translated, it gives CASSQTSGRVGNEQFF.